Reported below is one T cell receptor beta chain. This entry is derived from a study of cytomegalovirus exposure and HLA in healthy donors. The PCR employed 60 Vbeta primers together with 13 Jbeta primers. TCRdb's copy holds only in-frame clones and misses some; the assay was immunoSEQ multiplex PCR. The sample holds 180,000 or so clones, roughly 82% seen once. V shed 0 bases and J 3 bases; nucleotides not matched to a gene: 4. CDR3 length equals 15 residues. In germline, CDR1 is SGHVS, CDR2 FNYEAQ. The V gene is TRBV7-6, the J gene TRBJ1-1, with 7 bases identical to TRBD1. This sequence was found in a man in his forties in good health and CMV-seronegative. The sample was PBMCs. CDR3 protein: CASSLAGQGDTEAFF. In nucleotides, the CDR3 is TGTGCCAGCAGCTTAGCGGGCCAGGGGGACACTGAAGCTTTCTTT.